These 9 T cell receptor beta chains came from one sample sequenced in a study of technical replicates of blood from a few donors. Data came from immunoSEQ multiplex PCR; TCRdb stores just in-frame clones and leaves some out. This repertoire shows 55,000 to 75,000 clones, roughly 91% found once; its top ten account for about 3.6%. Sequencing input: PBMCs. All receptors come from a human donor in good health. Some clones in this sample may be carry-over from other donors' samples.

The rearrangement uses TRBV5-3 and TRBJ2-1, with a tentative D call TRBD1 (5 bases). TRBV5-3 is filed as an ORF, its function uncertain. CDR3 length: 15 amino acids. V gave up 10 bases and J gave up 0 bases, with 17 bases separating them. CDR3 amino acids: CAGAGPESSYNEQFF. In DNA, the CDR3 is TGTGCCGGGGCCGGGCCGGAAAGCTCCTACAATGAGCAGTTCTTC.

This sequence joins TRBV7-2 and TRBJ2-7, with a possible D match to TRBD1 (7 bases). Germline lookup yields CDR1 SGHTA and CDR2 FQGNSA. The CDR3 covers 15 residues. Trimming took off 2 bases at V and 5 bases at J, with 16 bases between the two ends. Here the CDR3 DNA reads TGTGCCAGCAGCTTAACGGGGGCCAGGGGGGACGAGCAGTACTTC. Its protein is CASSLTGARGDEQYF.

The V gene is TRBV30, the J gene TRBJ2-2; 7 bases are shared with TRBD1. Looked up from germline, CDR1 is GTSNPN and CDR2 is SVGIG (reference sequence). This CDR3 has 13 residues. J gave up 6 bases and V 3 bases, and 4 bases lay outside the gene matches. The CDR3: CAWRPGTAGELFF. In DNA, the CDR3 is TGTGCCTGGAGGCCCGGGACAGCCGGGGAGCTGTTTTTT.

The sample holds a few counts of this clone. The genes are TRBV4-2 and TRBJ1-6, with D uncertain. Germline CDR1 and CDR2: LGHNA and YNFKEQ. CDR3 length equals 15 residues. V dropped 5 bases and J dropped 4 bases, with 12 bases sitting between them. In DNA form, the CDR3 reads TGTGCCAGCAGCTCCGACCCAGGTTATAATTCACCCCTCCACTTT. It is translated as CASSSDPGYNSPLHF.

The chain recombines TRBV6-5 with TRBJ2-3; no firm D call. Between the trimmed V and J ends, which lost 8 bases and 4 bases, there was a span of 19 bases. The CDR3 runs to 15 residues. Per the germline V gene, CDR1 is MNHEY and CDR2 is SVGAGI. The CDR3 protein is CASSRSRMSSDTQYF. DNA for the CDR3: TGTGCCAGCTCCCGTTCCAGGATGAGTTCAGATACGCAGTATTTT.

The gene calls are TRBV6-5 and TRBJ2-7, with 9 bases fitting TRBD1. The CDR3 is made up of 14 amino acids. Germline V gene data show CDR1 as MNHEY and CDR2 as SVGAGI. The V segment lost 6 bases and the J segment 4 bases; nucleotides outside the gene matches: 7. The CDR3 bases are TGTGCCAGCAGAGAGGGGACAGGGAAGTACGAGCAGTACTTC. This gives the protein CASREGTGKYEQYF.

This chain joins TRBV5-6 and TRBJ2-1, with D unclear. V was pared by 0 bases and J by 8 bases, with 12 bases between. The CDR3 runs to 14 residues. Germline CDR1 is SGHDT and CDR2 is YYEEEE. In DNA form, the CDR3 reads TGTGCCAGCAGCTTGGACGGGTGGCGGTATGAGCAGTTCTTC. This sequence encodes CASSLDGWRYEQFF.

This chain connects TRBV15 to TRBJ2-3; TRBD1 aligns across 7 bases. This CDR3 has 15 amino acids. Germline V lookup: CDR1 LNHNV, CDR2 YYDKDF (reference sequence). V shed 3 bases, J shed 2 bases, and the junction held 5 bases outside the gene matches. The CDR3 DNA follows: TGTGCCACCAGCAGGACAGGGACCCCCACAGATACGCAGTATTTT. It encodes CATSRTGTPTDTQYF.

This clone was detected a few times. The chain employs TRBV11-1 and TRBJ2-7, with TRBD2 identical over 13 bases. The CDR3 is made up of 17 amino acids. The germline V gene encodes CDR1 SGHAT and CDR2 FQDESV (reference sequence). With 4 bases clipped from V and 7 bases from J, the junction kept 13 bases outside the gene matches. CDR3 nucleotides: TGTGCCAGCAGCTCCCGCAATGGACTAGCGGGGGCGGGGGAGCAGTACTTC. This sequence encodes CASSSRNGLAGAGEQYF.